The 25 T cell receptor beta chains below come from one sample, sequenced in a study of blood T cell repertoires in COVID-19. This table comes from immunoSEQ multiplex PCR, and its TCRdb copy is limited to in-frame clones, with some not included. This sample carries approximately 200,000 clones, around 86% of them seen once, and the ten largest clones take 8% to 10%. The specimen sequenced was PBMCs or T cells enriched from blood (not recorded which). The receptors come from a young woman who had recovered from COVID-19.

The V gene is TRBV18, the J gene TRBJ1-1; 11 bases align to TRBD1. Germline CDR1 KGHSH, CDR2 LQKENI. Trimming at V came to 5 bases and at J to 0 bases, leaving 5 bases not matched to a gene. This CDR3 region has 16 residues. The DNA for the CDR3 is TGTGCCAGCTCATCAGGACAGGGGGCCTTGAACACTGAAGCTTTCTTT. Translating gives CASSSGQGALNTEAFF.

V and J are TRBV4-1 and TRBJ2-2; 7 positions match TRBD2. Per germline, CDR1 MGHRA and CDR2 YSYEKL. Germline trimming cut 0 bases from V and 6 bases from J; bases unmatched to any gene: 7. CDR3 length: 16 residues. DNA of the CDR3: TGCGCCAGCAGCCAAGATCCAGCGGGAAGCGCCGGGGAGCTGTTTTTT. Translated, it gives CASSQDPAGSAGELFF.

The chain's CDR3 is CSVYGTDVSLGGYTF. CDR3 DNA sequence: TGCAGCGTATACGGGACAGACGTCTCCCTAGGTGGCTACACCTTC. The chain combines TRBV29-1 with TRBJ1-2; 7 positions match TRBD1. With V trimmed by 6 bases and J by 7 bases, 17 bases remained unmatched. The germline V gene encodes CDR1 SQVTM and CDR2 ANQGSEA. The CDR3 contains 15 residues.

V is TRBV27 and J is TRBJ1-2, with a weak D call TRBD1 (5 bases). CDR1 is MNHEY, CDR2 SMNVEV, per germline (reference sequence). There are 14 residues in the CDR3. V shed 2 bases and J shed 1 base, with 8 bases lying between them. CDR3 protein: CASSLRGSNYGYTF. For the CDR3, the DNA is TGTGCCAGCAGTTTAAGGGGAAGTAACTATGGCTACACCTTC.

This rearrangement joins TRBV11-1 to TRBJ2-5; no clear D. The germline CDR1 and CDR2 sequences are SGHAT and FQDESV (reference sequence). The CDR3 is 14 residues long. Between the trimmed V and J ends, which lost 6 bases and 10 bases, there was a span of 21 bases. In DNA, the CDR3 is TGTGCCAGCAGACCCTCAGGTTGGGTACCAAGCCAGTACTTC. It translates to CASRPSGWVPSQYF.

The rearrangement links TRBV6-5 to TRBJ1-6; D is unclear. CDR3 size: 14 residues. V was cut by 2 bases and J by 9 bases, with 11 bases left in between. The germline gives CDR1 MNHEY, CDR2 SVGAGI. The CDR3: CASSYDKAGSPLHF. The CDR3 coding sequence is TGTGCCAGCAGTTACGATAAGGCGGGTTCACCCCTCCACTTT.

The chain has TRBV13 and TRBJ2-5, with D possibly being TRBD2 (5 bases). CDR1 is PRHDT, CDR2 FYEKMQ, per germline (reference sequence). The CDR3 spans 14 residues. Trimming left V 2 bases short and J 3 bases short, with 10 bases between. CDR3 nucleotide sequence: TGTGCCAGCAGCTTAAGCGCCGGGGAAGAGACCCAGTACTTC. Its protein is CASSLSAGEETQYF.

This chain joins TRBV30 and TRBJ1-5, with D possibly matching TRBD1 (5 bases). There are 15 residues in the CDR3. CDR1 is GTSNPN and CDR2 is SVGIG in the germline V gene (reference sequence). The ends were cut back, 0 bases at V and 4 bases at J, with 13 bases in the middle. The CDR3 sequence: CAWSVLGQGNQPQHF. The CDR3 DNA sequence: TGTGCCTGGAGTGTACTCGGGCAGGGAAATCAGCCCCAGCATTTT.

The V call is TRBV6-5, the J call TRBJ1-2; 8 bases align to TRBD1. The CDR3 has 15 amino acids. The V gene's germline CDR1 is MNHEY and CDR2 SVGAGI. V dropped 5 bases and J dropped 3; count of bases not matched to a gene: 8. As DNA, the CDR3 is TGTGCCAGCAGTCGACGGACAGGGAAAGACTATGGCTACACCTTC. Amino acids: CASSRRTGKDYGYTF.

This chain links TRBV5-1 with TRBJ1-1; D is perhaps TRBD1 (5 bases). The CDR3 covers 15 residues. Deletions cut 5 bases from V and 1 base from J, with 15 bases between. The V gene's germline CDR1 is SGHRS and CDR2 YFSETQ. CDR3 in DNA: TGCGCCAGCAGGGGGCCGGAGGGTGGGAACACTGAAGCTTTCTTT. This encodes CASRGPEGGNTEAFF.

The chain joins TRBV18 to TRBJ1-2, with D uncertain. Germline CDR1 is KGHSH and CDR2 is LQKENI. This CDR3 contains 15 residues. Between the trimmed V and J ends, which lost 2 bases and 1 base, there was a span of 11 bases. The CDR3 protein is CASSPWGGNNYGYTF. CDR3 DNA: TGTGCCAGCTCACCATGGGGAGGAAATAACTATGGCTACACCTTC.

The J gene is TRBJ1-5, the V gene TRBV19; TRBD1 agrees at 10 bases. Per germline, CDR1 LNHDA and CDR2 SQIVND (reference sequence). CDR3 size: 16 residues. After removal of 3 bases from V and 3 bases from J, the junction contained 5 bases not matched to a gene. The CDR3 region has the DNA TGTGCCAGTAGTATTTGGGACAGGGGATACAATCAGCCCCAGCATTTT. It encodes CASSIWDRGYNQPQHF.

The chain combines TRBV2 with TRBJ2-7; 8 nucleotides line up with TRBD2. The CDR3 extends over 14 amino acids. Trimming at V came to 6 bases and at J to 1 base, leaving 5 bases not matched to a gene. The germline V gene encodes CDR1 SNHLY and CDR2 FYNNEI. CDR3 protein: CASRERESSYEQYF. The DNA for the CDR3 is TGTGCCAGCAGAGAGCGGGAGTCTTCCTACGAGCAGTACTTC.

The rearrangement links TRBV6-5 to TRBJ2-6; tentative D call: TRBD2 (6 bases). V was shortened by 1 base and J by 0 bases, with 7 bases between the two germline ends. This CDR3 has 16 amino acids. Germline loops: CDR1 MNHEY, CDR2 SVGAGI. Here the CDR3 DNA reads TGTGCCAGCAGTTACTTGGAGGGCTCTGGGGCCAACGTCCTGACTTTC. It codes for CASSYLEGSGANVLTF.

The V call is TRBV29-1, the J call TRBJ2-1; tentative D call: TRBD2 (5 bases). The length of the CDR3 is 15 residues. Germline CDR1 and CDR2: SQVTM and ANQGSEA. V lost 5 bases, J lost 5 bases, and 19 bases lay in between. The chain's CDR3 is CSVMASWVPNNEQFF. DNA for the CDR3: TGCAGCGTTATGGCTAGCTGGGTACCGAACAATGAGCAGTTCTTC.

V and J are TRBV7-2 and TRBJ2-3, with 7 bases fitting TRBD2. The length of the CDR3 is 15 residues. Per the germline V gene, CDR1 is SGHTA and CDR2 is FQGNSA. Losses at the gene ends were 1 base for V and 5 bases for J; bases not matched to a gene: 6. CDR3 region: CASSLVRRELDTQYF. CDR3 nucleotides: TGTGCCAGCAGCTTAGTCCGGCGGGAGCTAGATACGCAGTATTTT.

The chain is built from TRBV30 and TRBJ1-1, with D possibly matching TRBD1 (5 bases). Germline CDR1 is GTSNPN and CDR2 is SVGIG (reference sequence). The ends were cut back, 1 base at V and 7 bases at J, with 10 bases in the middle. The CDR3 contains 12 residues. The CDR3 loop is CAWSGKGVEAFF. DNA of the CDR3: TGTGCCTGGAGTGGAAAAGGGGTTGAAGCTTTCTTT.

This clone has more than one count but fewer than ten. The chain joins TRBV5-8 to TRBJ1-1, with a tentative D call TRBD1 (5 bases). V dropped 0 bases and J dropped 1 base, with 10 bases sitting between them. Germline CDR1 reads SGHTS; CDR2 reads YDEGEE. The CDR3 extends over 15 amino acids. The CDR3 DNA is TGTGCCAGCAGCTTGGCGGGGGGGTGGAACACTGAAGCTTTCTTT. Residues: CASSLAGGWNTEAFF.

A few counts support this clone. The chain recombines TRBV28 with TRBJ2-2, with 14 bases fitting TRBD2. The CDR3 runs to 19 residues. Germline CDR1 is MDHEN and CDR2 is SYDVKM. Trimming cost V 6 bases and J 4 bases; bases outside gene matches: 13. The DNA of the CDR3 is TGTGCCAGCAGCAAACCGGGACTAGCGGGAGAGGTCGGCACCGGGGAGCTGTTTTTT. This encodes CASSKPGLAGEVGTGELFF.

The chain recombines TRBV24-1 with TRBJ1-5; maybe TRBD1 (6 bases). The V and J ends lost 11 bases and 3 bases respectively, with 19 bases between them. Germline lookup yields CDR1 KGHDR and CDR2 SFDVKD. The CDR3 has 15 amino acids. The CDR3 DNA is TGTGCCAAGCAGAGCGACAGGATCCACAATCAGCCCCAGCATTTT. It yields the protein CAKQSDRIHNQPQHF.

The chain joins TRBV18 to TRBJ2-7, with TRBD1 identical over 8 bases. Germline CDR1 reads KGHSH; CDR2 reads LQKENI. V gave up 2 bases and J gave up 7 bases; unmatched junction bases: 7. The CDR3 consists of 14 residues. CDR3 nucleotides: TGTGCCAGCTCACCAAGGCAGGGGGCCTTGGAGCAGTACTTC. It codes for CASSPRQGALEQYF. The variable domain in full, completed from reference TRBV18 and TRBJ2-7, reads NAGVMQNPRHLVRRRGQEARLRCSPMKGHSHVYWYRQLPEEGLKFMVYLQKENIIDESGMPKERFSAEFPKEGPSILRIQQVVRGDSAAYFCASSPRQGALEQYFGPGTRLTVT.

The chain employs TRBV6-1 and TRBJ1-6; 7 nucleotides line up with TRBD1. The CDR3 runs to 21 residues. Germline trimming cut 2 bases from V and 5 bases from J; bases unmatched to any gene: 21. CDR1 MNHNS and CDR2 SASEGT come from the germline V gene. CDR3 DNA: TGTGCCAGCAGTGAATTTTATATTCTCGCGGGCAGGGGGAACAATAATTCACCCCTCCACTTT. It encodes CASSEFYILAGRGNNNSPLHF.

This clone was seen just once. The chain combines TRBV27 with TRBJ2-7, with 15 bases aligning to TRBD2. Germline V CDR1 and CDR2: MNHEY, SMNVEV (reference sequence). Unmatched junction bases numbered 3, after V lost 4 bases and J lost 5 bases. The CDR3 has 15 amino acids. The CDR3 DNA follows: TGTGCCAGCAGTTCAGGGACTAGCGGGAGGAACGAGCAGTACTTC. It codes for CASSSGTSGRNEQYF.

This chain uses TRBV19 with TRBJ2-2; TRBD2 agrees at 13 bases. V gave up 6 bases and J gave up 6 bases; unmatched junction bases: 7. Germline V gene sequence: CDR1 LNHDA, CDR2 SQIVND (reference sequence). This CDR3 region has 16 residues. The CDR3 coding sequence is TGTGCCAGTAGGAAACCGGGACTAGCGGGACCCGGGGAGCTGTTTTTT. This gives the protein CASRKPGLAGPGELFF.

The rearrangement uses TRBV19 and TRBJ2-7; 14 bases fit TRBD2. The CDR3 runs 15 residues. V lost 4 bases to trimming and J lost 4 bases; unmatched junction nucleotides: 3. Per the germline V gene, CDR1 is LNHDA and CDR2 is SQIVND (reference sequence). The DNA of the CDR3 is TGTGCCAGTAGTACCGGGACTAGCGGGGGATACGAGCAGTACTTC. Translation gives CASSTGTSGGYEQYF.